The source of this T cell receptor (beta chain) is a study of blood T cells in healthy people across ages (dated by TCRdb to about 2015). Background on the whole study: In model experiments, template switching captured about one uniquely barcoded TCR beta cDNA molecule for every two T cells. Using deep sequencing normalized with unique cDNA molecular identifiers, the study measured how TCR beta repertoire diversity changes with age. Four age groups were formed from the donors: young (average 16 years), middle-aged (roughly 38), aged (approximately 60) and long-lived (roughly 88). The study analyzed two additional independent replicas of 1 million unique cDNA reads from the same blood draw for two donors, one aged 18 to 30 and one aged 80 or older. Here is what the overall study found, with its caveats: Observed TCR beta diversity correlated strongly with the percentage of naive T cells measured by flow cytometry. Compared with the aged group, more naive CD4+ T cells, fewer expanded clones and increased TCR diversity were shown by the long-lived group, suggesting age selection. Estimates of total diversity from one million sequenced T cells were regarded as lower bounds and underestimates. Observed TCR beta diversity per million T cells fell roughly linearly with age, and a significant reduction was already apparent by age approximately 40. Because donor CMV infection status was unknown, age-related changes in expanded clonotypes were potentially confounded. Bulk unsorted PBMC profiling prevented conclusive comparison of naive and antigen-experienced compartments.

Library creation used 5' RACE. TCRdb records Illumina HiSeq 2500 as the sequencer. A second PCR of roughly 7 to 12 cycles was run with a J-beta primer mix and a sample-barcoded 5' primer. Each TCR beta cDNA molecule received a unique molecular identifier from a template-switch 5' adaptor carrying 12 random nucleotides. At least 2.5 million CDR3-containing paired-end reads were obtained from each sample. The Mint cDNA synthesis kit, primed by a TRBC-specific oligonucleotide, was used to synthesize first-strand cDNA from all RNA. Following uracil-DNA glycosylase treatment, all cDNA underwent a first 18-cycle PCR with the universal primers M1SS and BC2_uni_R. In the original analysis: Each sample was normalized by randomly selecting 1 million high-quality reads, each carrying a distinct molecular identifier. Reads sharing molecular identifiers were discarded rather than binned into consensus sequences. MiTCR, set to a Q25 quality threshold and the strictest error-elimination algorithm, was used for CDR3 identification, clonotype clustering and error correction. A nonparametric unseen species model with Euler transformation was used to estimate a lower bound on total TCR beta diversity. TCRdb reprocessing: public reads trimmed at Q25 with fastp, clones called with MiXCR, in-frame beta chains kept. CDR3 protein sequences are deduplicated, and each keeps its most common genes and DNA. The V and J calls reflect TCRdb's pipeline rather than the authors' work. This sample has 750,000 to 1,000,000 distinct CDR3 sequences in its table, and 25% to 35% of those were observed once. Of the sample, 10% falls within the top ten clones.

This clonotype has a handful of counts. The antigen it recognizes is unknown. Base qualities are missing; no much larger clone stands one base away. V lost 3 bases and J lost 0 bases; the stretch between them is 14 bases long. The CDR3 runs 17 residues from the cysteine to the phenylalanine. Of all the DNA, just the CDR3 is kept, 51 bases in frame from base 1. The donors were about 40 Caucasian individuals from Russia, aged roughly 6 to 100 years, who were systemically healthy. Roughly 9 milliliters of peripheral blood were drawn from each donor into EDTA-treated Vacutainer tubes. Ficoll-Paque density-gradient centrifugation was used to isolate PBMCs, with at least 6.5 million per sample. Total RNA, at least 6 micrograms per sample, was extracted from PBMCs with Trizol reagent. Naive CD45RAhigh/CD27high T cell percentages were measured by flow cytometry on a PBMC aliquot from every donor. These data were also reused for a study on T cells of mothers and their children. The second study reports: Nine systemically healthy Caucasian individuals served as donors, namely three mothers together with their six children. cDNA synthesis consumed the entire amount of extracted RNA, loaded at 1.5 ug RNA in each 15 ul reaction. In the second PCR, the M1S primer added sample barcodes and 2-4 random nucleotides. More than 8 million TCR beta CDR3 reads were obtained from each mother, and about 3 million reads were obtained from each child. TCR recombination output is similarly shaped by thymic selection in related and unrelated pairs, with a minor effect exerted by inherited differences. Normalized repertoire overlap in related mother-child pairs was always slightly higher than in unrelated mother-child pairs, but the difference was never significant. With a sensitivity of about 100 clones per million clonotypes, no persistent microchimeric T cell clones were detected. The study used deep NGS to compare TCR beta repertoires of mothers and children, seeking features distinguishing related mother-child pairs from unrelated individuals. On average, the children were roughly 10 +/- 4 years old, while the mothers were roughly 40 +/- 4 years old. After adapters were ligated using NEBNext reagents, the libraries underwent 100+100 nt paired-end sequencing on an Illumina HiSeq 2000. Mother and child libraries were prepared a month apart and sequenced in separate runs to prevent cross-contamination. For each donor, somewhere between 500,000 and 2,000,000 distinct TCR beta clonotypes were identified. Naive TCR beta clonotypes were estimated from low-frequency clonotypes matched to each donor's FACS-determined naive share, without sorting.

Source material: blood. The chain was built from TRBV12-3 or TRBV12-4 and TRBJ1-4; the D gene remains uncertain. The TCR comes from a woman aged 40-49 years in good health. For the CDR3, the sequence is CASSLSKSKATNEKLFF. At the DNA level, the sequence is TGTGCCAGCAGTTTGTCCAAATCAAAAGCAACTAATGAAAAACTGTTTTTT.